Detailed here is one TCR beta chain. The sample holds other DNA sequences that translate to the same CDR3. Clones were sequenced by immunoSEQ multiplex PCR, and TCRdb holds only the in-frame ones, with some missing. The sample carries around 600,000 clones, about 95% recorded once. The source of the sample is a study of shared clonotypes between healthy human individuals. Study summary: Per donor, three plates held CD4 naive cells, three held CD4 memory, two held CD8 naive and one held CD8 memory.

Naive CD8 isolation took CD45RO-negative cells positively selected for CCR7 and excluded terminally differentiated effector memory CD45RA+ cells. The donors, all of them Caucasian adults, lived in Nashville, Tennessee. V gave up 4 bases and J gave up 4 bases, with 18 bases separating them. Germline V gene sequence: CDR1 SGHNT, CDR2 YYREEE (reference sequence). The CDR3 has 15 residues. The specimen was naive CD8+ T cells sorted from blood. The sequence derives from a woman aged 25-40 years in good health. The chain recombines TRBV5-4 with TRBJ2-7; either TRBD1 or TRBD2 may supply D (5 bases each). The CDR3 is CASSAPGLGIYEQYF. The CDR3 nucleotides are TGTGCCAGCAGCGCGCCGGGGCTAGGGATTTACGAGCAGTACTTC.